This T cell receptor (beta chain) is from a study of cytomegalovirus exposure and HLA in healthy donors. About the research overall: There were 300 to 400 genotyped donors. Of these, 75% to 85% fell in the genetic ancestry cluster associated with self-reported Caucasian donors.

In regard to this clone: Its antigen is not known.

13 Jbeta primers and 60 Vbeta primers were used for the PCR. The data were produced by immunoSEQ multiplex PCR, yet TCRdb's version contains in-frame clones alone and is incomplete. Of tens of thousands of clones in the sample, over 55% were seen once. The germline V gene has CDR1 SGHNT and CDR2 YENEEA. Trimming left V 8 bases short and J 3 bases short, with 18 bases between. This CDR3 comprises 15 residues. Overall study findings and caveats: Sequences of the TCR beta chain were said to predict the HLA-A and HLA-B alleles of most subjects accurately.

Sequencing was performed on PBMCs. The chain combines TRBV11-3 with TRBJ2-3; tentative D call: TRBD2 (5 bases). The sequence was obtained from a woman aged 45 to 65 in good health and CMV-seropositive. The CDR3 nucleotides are TGTGCCAGCTCAAGCCGGGATATAGCGACAGATACGCAGTATTTT. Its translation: CASSSRDIATDTQYF.